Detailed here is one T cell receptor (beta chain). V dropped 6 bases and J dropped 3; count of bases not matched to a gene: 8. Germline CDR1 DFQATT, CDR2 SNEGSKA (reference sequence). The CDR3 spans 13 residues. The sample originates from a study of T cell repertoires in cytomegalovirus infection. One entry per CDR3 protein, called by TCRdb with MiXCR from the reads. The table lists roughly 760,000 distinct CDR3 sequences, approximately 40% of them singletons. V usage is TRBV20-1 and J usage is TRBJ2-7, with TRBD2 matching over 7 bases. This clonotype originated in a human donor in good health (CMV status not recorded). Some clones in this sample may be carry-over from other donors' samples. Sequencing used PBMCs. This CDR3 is CSAAGRGYYEQYF. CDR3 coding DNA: TGCAGTGCAGCGGGGCGGGGTTACTACGAGCAGTACTTC.